These T cell receptor beta chains were read from a single sample in a study of shared clonotypes between healthy human individuals. TCRdb keeps only in-frame clones here, not all; method: immunoSEQ multiplex PCR. The table records approximately 1.5 million clones, nearly 99% of them present only once. Specimen: naive CD4+ T cells sorted from blood. The receptors were gathered from a man under 40 in good health. Each CDR3 is given with its conserved first and last residue. Fields, in order: clone size, J gene, V gene, D gene, CDR3 DNA, CDR3 protein. The D gene is left open where the match is weak. Clone sizes are given selectively: once, few, many, or a class where the clone is expanded.

.,TRBJ2-7,TRBV28,.,TGTGCCAGCAGTACCCCGGGACGGACCTACGAGCAGTACTTC,CASSTPGRTYEQYF
.,TRBJ1-3,TRBV18,.,TGTGCCAGCTCACTGTCTGAGAAGACGACCATATATTTT,CASSLSEKTTIYF
.,TRBJ2-7,TRBV4-1,TRBD1,TGCGCCAGCAGCCCTCGAGCCACAGGGGGTCACGAGCAGTACTTC,CASSPRATGGHEQYF
.,TRBJ2-5,TRBV5-4,.,TGTGCCAGCAGCTCGCCCGGAGGGAGGCAAGAGACCCAGTACTTC,CASSSPGGRQETQYF
.,TRBJ2-5,TRBV5-1,.,TGCGCCAGCAGCTTGATCCAGGCTCAAGAGACCCAGTACTTC,CASSLIQAQETQYF
.,TRBJ2-7,TRBV28,TRBD1,TGTGCCAGCAGTACTCCGGGACAGGGCGACGAGCAGTACTTC,CASSTPGQGDEQYF
.,TRBJ2-7,TRBV9,.,TGTGCCAGCCACATGGGGAGGCCCTACGAGCAGTACTTC,CASHMGRPYEQYF
.,TRBJ2-3,TRBV7-9,.,TGTGCCAGCAGCGTCAGGGACCGCCTCGCGGATACGCAGTATTTT,CASSVRDRLADTQYF
few,TRBJ1-1,TRBV30,.,TGTGCCTGGAGTGGACAGGCGAACACTGAAGCTTTCTTT,CAWSGQANTEAFF
.,TRBJ1-3,TRBV29-1,.,TGCAGCGCCACGCACCGGGCCACCTGGCCCCGCTCTGGAAACACCATATATTTT,CSATHRATWPRSGNTIYF
once,TRBJ2-1,TRBV18,TRBD2,TGTGCCAGCGCCGTAGCGGGGTTTTCCTACAATGAGCAGTTCTTC,CASAVAGFSYNEQFF
.,TRBJ2-2,TRBV29-1,.,TGCAGCGGGCGTTTGGCTCCCACCGGGGAGCTGTTTTTT,CSGRLAPTGELFF
.,TRBJ2-3,TRBV9,.,TGTGCCAGCGCTAGCGCAGATACGCAGTATTTT,CASASADTQYF
.,TRBJ2-7,TRBV27,.,TGTGCCAGCAGTTTGACCATCCGGGTAGCAAAACCCTACGAGCAGTACTTC,CASSLTIRVAKPYEQYF
.,TRBJ2-3,TRBV5-6,.,TGTGCCACCTCGGTAGGTTTTAGCACAGATACGCAGTATTTT,CATSVGFSTDTQYF
.,TRBJ2-1,TRBV15,.,TGTGCCACCAGCGAGAGGGACAATGAGCAGTTCTTC,CATSERDNEQFF
once,TRBJ2-7,TRBV7-3,TRBD2,TGTGCCAGCAGCTCTAGCGGGAGGGCGGCCGAGCAGTACTTC,CASSSSGRAAEQYF
.,TRBJ2-1,TRBV28,TRBD2,TGTGCCAGCAGTAGTTTTGCGGGAGCTTCCTACAATGAGCAGTTCTTC,CASSSFAGASYNEQFF
.,TRBJ1-2,TRBV29-1,.,TGCAGCGTTCTAGGGGCCTATCCGTATGGCTACACCTTC,CSVLGAYPYGYTF
.,TRBJ2-2,TRBV9,.,TGTGCCAGCAGCGTAGTTAACTACCCCACCGGGGAGCTGTTTTTT,CASSVVNYPTGELFF
.,TRBJ2-1,TRBV5-1,TRBD1,TGCGCCAGCAGCACCCGACAGGGTAACGATGAGCAGTTCTTC,CASSTRQGNDEQFF
.,TRBJ2-7,TRBV7-2,.,TGTGCCAGCAGCTTAGTGGGCCCTACCTACGAGCAGTACTTC,CASSLVGPTYEQYF
.,TRBJ2-4,TRBV7-9,.,TGTGCCAGCAGCTTAATTCAGCGCGTAGCCAAAAACATTCAGTACTTC,CASSLIQRVAKNIQYF
.,TRBJ2-1,TRBV6-4,TRBD2,TGTGCCAGCAGTGACTCTCCTAACATGGCGGGAGGGAACTACAATGAGCAGTTCTTC,CASSDSPNMAGGNYNEQFF
once,TRBJ2-7,TRBV10-2,.,TGCGCCAGCAGTGGGGTCAGGGGGGACTACGAGCAGTACTTC,CASSGVRGDYEQYF
.,TRBJ2-7,TRBV5-1,.,TGCGCCAGCAGCTTTTCTGCAGGGGCGTCCTACGAGCAGTACTTC,CASSFSAGASYEQYF
.,TRBJ2-7,TRBV2,TRBD1,TGTGCCAGCAGCGTAACGGGACAGGGGTACGAGCAGTACTTC,CASSVTGQGYEQYF
.,TRBJ1-1,TRBV14,.,TGTGCCAGCAGCCAAGCGGTGGGGTCCGTGAACACTGAAGCTTTCTTT,CASSQAVGSVNTEAFF
.,TRBJ1-1,TRBV28,.,TGTGCCAGCAGTACAAAAAACACTGAAGCTTTCTTT,CASSTKNTEAFF
.,TRBJ2-2,TRBV27,.,TGTGCCAGCAGTTTATGGTCGGGAACGAACACCGGGGAGCTGTTTTTT,CASSLWSGTNTGELFF
.,TRBJ2-2,TRBV19,.,TGTGCCAGCAGGGACCTTAGGGGCGGATACACCGGGGAGCTGTTTTTT,CASRDLRGGYTGELFF
.,TRBJ1-2,TRBV30,.,TGTGCCTGGAGGGCAGGGAACTATGGCTACACCTTC,CAWRAGNYGYTF
.,TRBJ1-5,TRBV29-1,TRBD1,TGCAGCGTCGTAACAGGGGGTAAAAACAATCAGCCCCAGCATTTT,CSVVTGGKNNQPQHF
.,TRBJ2-5,TRBV5-1,TRBD2,TGCGCCAGCAGCGATGGACTAGCGGGGCTTCCGAGGGAGACCCAGTACTTC,CASSDGLAGLPRETQYF
.,TRBJ2-3,TRBV7-2,.,TGTGCCAGCAGCTCACGGGGGCGGGAGATAGGGGCAGATACGCAGTATTTT,CASSSRGREIGADTQYF
once,TRBJ2-5,TRBV29-1,.,TGCAGCGTTGGTCAGGGGGGCGGAGAGACCCAGTACTTC,CSVGQGGGETQYF
.,TRBJ2-3,TRBV4-3,.,TGCGCCAGCAGCCAAGAAGGGACTAGCACAGATACGCAGTATTTT,CASSQEGTSTDTQYF
.,TRBJ2-5,TRBV14,TRBD1,TGTGCCAGCAGCCCAAAGACAGGGCCCCAAGAGACCCAGTACTTC,CASSPKTGPQETQYF
once,TRBJ2-7,TRBV11-2,TRBD2,TGTGCCAGCAGCTTGGGGGGACTAGCGGGCTACGAGCAGTACTTC,CASSLGGLAGYEQYF
.,TRBJ1-5,TRBV5-5,.,TGTGCCAGCAGCAAACCGGGAGGCAATCAGCCCCAGCATTTT,CASSKPGGNQPQHF
.,TRBJ2-3,TRBV7-9,.,TGTGCCAGCAGTCCCACCGGGCTTTCGGGAGATACGCAGTATTTT,CASSPTGLSGDTQYF
.,TRBJ1-1,TRBV25-1,.,TGTGCCAGCAGTGAATGGTCAGGCGTAGCTTTCTTT,CASSEWSGVAFF
once,TRBJ2-7,TRBV7-2,TRBD2,TGTGCCAGCAGCTTGGGACTAGCGGGTACCTACGAGCAGTACTTC,CASSLGLAGTYEQYF
.,TRBJ2-2,TRBV27,TRBD1,TGTGCCAGCAGTGACAGGGTTGTGAACACCGGGGAGCTGTTTTTT,CASSDRVVNTGELFF
.,TRBJ2-2,TRBV5-1,.,TGCGCCAGCAGCACACAGGACACCGGGGAGCTGTTTTTT,CASSTQDTGELFF
.,TRBJ2-7,TRBV19,TRBD2,TGTGCCAGTAGTACCCTTGCGGGACTAGCGGGACAAGACGAGCAGTACTTC,CASSTLAGLAGQDEQYF
.,TRBJ2-5,TRBV5-1,.,TGCGCCAGCAGACTCGCAACAGGGATGGAGACCCAGTACTTC,CASRLATGMETQYF
.,TRBJ1-1,TRBV10-2,.,TGCGCCAGCTCCCCTGGGGGTCAATACACTGAAGCTTTCTTT,CASSPGGQYTEAFF
.,TRBJ2-1,TRBV15,.,TGTGCCACCAGCAGAGATTATGTGAACAATGAGCAGTTCTTC,CATSRDYVNNEQFF
.,TRBJ1-1,TRBV15,.,TGTGCCACCAGCGCGGGAGGTAGGGACACTGAAGCTTTCTTT,CATSAGGRDTEAFF
.,TRBJ2-4,TRBV7-2,.,TGTGCCAGCAGCACCCAACCGGGCACAGGGAACATTCAGTACTTC,CASSTQPGTGNIQYF